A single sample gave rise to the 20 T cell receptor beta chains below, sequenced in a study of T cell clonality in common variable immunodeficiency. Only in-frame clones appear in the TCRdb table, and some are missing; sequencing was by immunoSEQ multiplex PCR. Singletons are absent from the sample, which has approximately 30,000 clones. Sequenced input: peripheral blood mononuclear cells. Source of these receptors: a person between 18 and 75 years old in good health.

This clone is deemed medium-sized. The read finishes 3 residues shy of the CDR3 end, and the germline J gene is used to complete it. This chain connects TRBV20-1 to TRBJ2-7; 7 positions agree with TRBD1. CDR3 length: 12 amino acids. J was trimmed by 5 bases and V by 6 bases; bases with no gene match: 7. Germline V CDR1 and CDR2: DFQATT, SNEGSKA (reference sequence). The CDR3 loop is CSASDRENEQYF. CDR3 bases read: TGCAGTGCATCCGACAGGGAGAACGAG.

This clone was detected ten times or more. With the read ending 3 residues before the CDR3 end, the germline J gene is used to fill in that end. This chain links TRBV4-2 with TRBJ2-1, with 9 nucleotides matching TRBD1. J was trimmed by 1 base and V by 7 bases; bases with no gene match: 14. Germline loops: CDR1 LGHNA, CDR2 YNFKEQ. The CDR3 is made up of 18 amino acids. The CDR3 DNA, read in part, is TGTGCCAGCACCCACCAAAGGGGACAGGGTCGATCCTACAATGAG. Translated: CASTHQRGQGRSYNE. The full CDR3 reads CASTHQRGQGRSYNEQFF.

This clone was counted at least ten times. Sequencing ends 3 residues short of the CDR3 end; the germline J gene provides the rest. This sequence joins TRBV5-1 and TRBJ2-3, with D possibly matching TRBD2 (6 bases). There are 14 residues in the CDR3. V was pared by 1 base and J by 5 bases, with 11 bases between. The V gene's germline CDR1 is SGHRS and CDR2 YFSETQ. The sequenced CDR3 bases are TGCGCCAGCAGCTTGTCTAGCGAGGAAGATACG. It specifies CASSLSSEEDT. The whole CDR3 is CASSLSSEEDTQYF.

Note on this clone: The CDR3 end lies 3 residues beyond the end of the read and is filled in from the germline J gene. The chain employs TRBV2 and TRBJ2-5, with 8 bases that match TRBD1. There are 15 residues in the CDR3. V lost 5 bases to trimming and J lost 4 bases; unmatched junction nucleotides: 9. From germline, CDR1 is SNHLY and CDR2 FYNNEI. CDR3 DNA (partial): TGTGCCAGCAGTCCCAGACAGGGGAGAGGAGAGACC. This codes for CASSPRQGRGET. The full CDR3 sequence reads CASSPRQGRGETQYF.

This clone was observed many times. CDR3 region: CSASLGNTIYF. The sequenced part of the CDR3 DNA is TGCAGTGCTAGCCTCGGAAACACC. The chain employs TRBV20-1 and TRBJ1-3; D unclear. The read comes to an end 3 residues before the CDR3 does, leaving the germline J gene to fill in the end. The germline V and J ends were trimmed by 3 bases and 4 bases, with 4 bases remaining between them. This CDR3 has 11 amino acids. The germline CDR1 and CDR2 sequences are DFQATT and SNEGSKA (reference sequence).

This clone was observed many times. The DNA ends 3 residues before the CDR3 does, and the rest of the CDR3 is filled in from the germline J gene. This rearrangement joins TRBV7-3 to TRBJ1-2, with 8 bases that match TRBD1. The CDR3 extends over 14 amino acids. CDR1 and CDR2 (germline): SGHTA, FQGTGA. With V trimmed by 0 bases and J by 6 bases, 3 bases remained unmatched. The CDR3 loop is CASSLTGTGHGYTF. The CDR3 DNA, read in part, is TGTGCCAGCAGCTTAACGGGGACAGGCCATGGC. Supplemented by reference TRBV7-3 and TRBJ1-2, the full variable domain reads GAGVSQTPSNKVTEKGKYVELRCDPISGHTALYWYRQSLGQGPEFLIYFQGTGAADDSGLPNDRFFAVRPEGSVSTLKIQRTERGDSAVYLCASSLTGTGHGYTFGSGTRLTVV.

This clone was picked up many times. The CDR3 loop is CASSMGQGSGELFF. Incomplete CDR3 DNA: TGTGCCAGTAGTATGGGACAGGGGTCCGGGGAG. This chain uses TRBV19 with TRBJ2-2, with 10 bases fitting TRBD1. With the read ending 3 residues before the CDR3 end, the germline J gene is used to fill in that end. This CDR3 has 14 amino acids. Germline CDR1 and CDR2: LNHDA and SQIVND (reference sequence). The junction had 1 base not matched to a gene; V was cut back by 3 bases and J by 6 bases.

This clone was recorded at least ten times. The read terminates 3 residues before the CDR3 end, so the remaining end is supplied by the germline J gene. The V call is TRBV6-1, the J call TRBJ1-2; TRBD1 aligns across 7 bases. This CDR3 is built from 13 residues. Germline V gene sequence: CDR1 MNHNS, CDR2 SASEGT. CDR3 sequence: CASSVRQGRGYTF. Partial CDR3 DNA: TGTGCCAGCAGTGTTAGACAGGGTAGGGGC.

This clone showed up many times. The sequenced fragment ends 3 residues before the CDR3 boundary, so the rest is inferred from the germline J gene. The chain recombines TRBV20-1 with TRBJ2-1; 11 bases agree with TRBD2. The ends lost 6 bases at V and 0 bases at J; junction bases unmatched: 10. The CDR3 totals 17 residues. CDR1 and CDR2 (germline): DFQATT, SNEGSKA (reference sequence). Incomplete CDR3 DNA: TGCAGTGCCGGGACTAGCGGTTGGAGCATCTCCTACAATGAG. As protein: CSAGTSGWSISYNE. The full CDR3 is CSAGTSGWSISYNEQFF.

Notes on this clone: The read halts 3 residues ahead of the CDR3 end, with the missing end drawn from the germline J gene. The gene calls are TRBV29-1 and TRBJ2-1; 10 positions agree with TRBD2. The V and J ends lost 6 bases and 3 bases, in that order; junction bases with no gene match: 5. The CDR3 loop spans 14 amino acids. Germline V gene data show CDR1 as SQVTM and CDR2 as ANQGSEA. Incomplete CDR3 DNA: TGCAGCGTGGTCGGGACTAGCGTCTACAATGAG. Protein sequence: CSVVGTSVYNE. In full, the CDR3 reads CSVVGTSVYNEQFF.

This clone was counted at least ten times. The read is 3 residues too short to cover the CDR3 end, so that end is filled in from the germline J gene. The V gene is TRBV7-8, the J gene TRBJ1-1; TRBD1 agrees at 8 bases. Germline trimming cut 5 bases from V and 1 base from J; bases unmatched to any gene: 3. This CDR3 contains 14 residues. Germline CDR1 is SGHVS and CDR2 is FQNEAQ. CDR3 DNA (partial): TGTGCCAGCAGCGTAGACAGGGGGAACACTGAA. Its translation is CASSVDRGNTE. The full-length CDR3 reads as CASSVDRGNTEAFF.

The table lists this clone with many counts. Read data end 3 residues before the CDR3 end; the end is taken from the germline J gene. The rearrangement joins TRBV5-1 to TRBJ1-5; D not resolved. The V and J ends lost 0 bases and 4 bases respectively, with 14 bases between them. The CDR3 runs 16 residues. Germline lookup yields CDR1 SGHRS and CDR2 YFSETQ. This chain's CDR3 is CASSLVPDSINQPQHF. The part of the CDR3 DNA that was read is TGCGCCAGCAGCTTGGTTCCCGATTCTATTAATCAGCCC. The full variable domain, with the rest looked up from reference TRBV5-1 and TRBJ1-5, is KAGVTQTPRYLIKTRGQQVTLSCSPISGHRSVSWYQQTPGQGLQFLFEYFSETQRNKGNFPGRFSGRQFSNSRSEMNVSTLELGDSALYLCASSLVPDSINQPQHFGDGTRLSIL.

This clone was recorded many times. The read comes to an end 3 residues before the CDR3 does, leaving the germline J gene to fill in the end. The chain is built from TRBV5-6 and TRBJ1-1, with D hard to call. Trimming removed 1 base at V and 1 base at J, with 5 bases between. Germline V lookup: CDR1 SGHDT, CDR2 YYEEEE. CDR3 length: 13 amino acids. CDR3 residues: CASSLFRNTEAFF. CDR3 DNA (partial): TGTGCCAGCAGCTTGTTCAGGAACACTGAA.

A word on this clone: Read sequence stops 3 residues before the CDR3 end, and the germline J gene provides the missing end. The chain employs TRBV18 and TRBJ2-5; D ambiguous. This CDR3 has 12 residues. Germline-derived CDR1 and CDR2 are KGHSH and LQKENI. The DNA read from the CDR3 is TGTGCCAGCTCACCGAATACAGATACC. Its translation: CASSPNTDT. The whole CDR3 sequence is CASSPNTDTQYF.

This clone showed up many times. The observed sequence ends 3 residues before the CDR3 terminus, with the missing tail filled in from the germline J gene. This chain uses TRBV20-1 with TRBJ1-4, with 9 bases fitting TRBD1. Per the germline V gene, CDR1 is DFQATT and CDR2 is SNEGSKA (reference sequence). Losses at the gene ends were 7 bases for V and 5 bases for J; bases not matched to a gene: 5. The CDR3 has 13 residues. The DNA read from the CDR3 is TGCAGTGGGGGGGGACAGGGAAATGAAAAA. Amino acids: CSGGGQGNEK. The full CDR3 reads CSGGGQGNEKLFF.

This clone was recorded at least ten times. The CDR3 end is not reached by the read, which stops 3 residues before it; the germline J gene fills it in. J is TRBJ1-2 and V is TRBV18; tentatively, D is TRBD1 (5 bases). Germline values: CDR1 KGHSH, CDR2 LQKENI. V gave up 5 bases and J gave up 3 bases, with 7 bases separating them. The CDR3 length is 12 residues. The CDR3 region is CASSAGDYGYTF. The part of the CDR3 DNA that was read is TGTGCCAGCTCAGCGGGGGACTATGGC.

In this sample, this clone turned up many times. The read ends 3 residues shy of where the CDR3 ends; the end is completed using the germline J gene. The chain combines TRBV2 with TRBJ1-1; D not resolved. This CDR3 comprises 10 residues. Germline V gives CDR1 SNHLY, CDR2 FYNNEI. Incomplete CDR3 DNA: TGTGCCAGCAGTGCTTACGGA. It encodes CASSAYG. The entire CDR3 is CASSAYGAFF.

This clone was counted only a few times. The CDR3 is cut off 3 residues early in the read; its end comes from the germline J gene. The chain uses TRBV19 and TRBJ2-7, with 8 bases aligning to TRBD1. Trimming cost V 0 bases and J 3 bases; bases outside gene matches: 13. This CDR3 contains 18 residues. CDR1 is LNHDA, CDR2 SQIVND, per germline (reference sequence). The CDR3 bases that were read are TGTGCCAGTAGTATAGATTGGACGTCGCAGGGGGCCGGCTACGAG. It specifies CASSIDWTSQGAGYE. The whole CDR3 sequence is CASSIDWTSQGAGYEQYF.

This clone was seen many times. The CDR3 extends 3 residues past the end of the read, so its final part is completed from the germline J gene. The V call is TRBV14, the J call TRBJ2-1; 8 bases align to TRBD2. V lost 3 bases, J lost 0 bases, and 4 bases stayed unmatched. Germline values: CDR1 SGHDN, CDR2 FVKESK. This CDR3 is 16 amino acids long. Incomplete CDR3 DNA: TGTGCCAGCAGCCACCTCGGGGGGGCCTCCTACAATGAG. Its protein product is CASSHLGGASYNE. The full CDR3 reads CASSHLGGASYNEQFF.

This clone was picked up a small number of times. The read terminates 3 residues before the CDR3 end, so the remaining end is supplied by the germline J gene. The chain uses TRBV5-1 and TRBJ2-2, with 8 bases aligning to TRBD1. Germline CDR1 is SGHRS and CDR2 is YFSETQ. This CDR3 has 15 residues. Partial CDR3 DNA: TGCGCCAGCAGGCCATCAGGGGGCCTTAATGAAAAG. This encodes CASRPSGGLNEK. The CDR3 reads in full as CASRPSGGLNEKLFF.